This T cell receptor beta chain stems from a study of CD8+ T cells in alopecia areata. Whole-study results and caveats: Sequenced scalp T cells also include alphabeta T cells resident in normal skin.

After isolation, RNA underwent reverse transcription to generate cDNA as the sequencing template. Sequencing was performed with immunoSEQ multiplex PCR; in TCRdb, only in-frame clones are kept and a portion is missing. Of roughly 200,000 clones listed, roughly 59% are singletons. Looked up from germline, CDR1 is SQVTM and CDR2 is ANQGSEA. This CDR3 has 12 residues. J was trimmed by 4 bases and V by 5 bases; bases with no gene match: 2. This clone came up once. Its target is unknown. Separation by sorting yielded CD4+ and CD8+ T cells from PBMCs. The V gene is TRBV29-1, the J gene TRBJ2-7; 10 nucleotides agree with TRBD1. The sample here was CD4+ T cells sorted from blood, taken at week 0. The origin of this receptor is a human donor with alopecia areata. This CDR3 reads CSVMDRGYEQYF. CDR3 in DNA: TGCAGCGTTATGGACAGGGGGTACGAGCAGTACTTC.